Shown below are 18 T cell receptor beta chains from a single sample sequenced in a study of tumor-infiltrating lymphocytes in localized non-small cell lung cancer. Assay: immunoSEQ multiplex PCR; the TCRdb copy retains only in-frame clones and omits some. The sample contains fewer than 11,000 clones, 50% to 75% of which appear only once. Sequencing was carried out using uninvolved lung tissue not adjacent to the tumor. The receptors here all came from a human donor with non-small cell lung cancer.

This clone was counted a few times. The J gene is TRBJ2-1, the V gene TRBV6-5; D call uncertain. This CDR3 region has 12 residues. Between the trimmed V and J ends, which lost 2 bases and 7 bases, there was a span of 6 bases. In germline, CDR1 is MNHEY, CDR2 SVGAGI. The CDR3 loop reads CASSYARNEQFF. Here the CDR3 DNA reads TGTGCCAGCAGTTACGCCCGTAATGAGCAGTTCTTC.

The gene calls are TRBV6-5 and TRBJ1-1; the D is unclear. The CDR3 covers 13 residues. With 7 bases removed from V and 4 bases from J, the gap between germline ends came to 13 bases. CDR1 is MNHEY and CDR2 is SVGAGI in the germline V gene. CDR3 residues: CASKKTGVTEAFF. The CDR3, as DNA: TGTGCCAGCAAGAAAACCGGGGTCACTGAAGCTTTCTTT.

CDR3 amino acids: CASSIRGGAGANYGYTF. The CDR3 DNA follows: TGTGCCAGTAGTATAAGGGGCGGGGCAGGAGCTAACTATGGCTACACCTTC. This chain connects TRBV19 to TRBJ1-2; D may be TRBD1 (5 bases). From germline, CDR1 is LNHDA and CDR2 SQIVND (reference sequence). The CDR3 is 17 residues long. Trimming cost V 2 bases and J 0 bases, with 16 bases left between them.

The V and J genes are TRBV28 and TRBJ1-5, with TRBD1 identical over 8 bases. Germline CDR1 MDHEN, CDR2 SYDVKM. Trimming at V came to 6 bases and at J to 5 bases, leaving 12 bases not matched to a gene. The CDR3 is 16 residues long. The CDR3 DNA follows: TGTGCCAGCAGCTCGGTTGGACAGGGTGTCTATCAGCCCCAGCATTTT. This codes for CASSSVGQGVYQPQHF.

V is TRBV6-6 and J is TRBJ1-5, with D tentatively TRBD1 (5 bases). Germline V gives CDR1 MNHNY, CDR2 SVGAGI (reference sequence). This CDR3 region has 16 residues. V was shortened by 2 bases and J by 4 bases, with 15 bases between the two germline ends. The CDR3 nucleotides read TGTGCCAGCAGTTACCCCCGGGGGAGGGATAATCAGCCCCAGCATTTT. Amino acid sequence: CASSYPRGRDNQPQHF.

The chain uses TRBV4-3 and TRBJ2-3, with D tentatively TRBD2 (6 bases). The CDR3 is 18 residues long. Trimming took 2 bases from V and 0 from J, leaving 18 bases between them. Per the germline V gene, CDR1 is LGHNA and CDR2 is YSLEER. This chain's CDR3 is CASSQYLGGTPSTDTQYF. CDR3 nucleotides: TGCGCCAGCAGCCAATACCTCGGGGGAACACCTAGCACAGATACGCAGTATTTT.

The chain links TRBV19 to TRBJ2-3; no clear D. CDR3 length: 13 residues. V was trimmed by 3 bases and J by 4 bases, leaving 8 bases between them. The V gene's germline CDR1 is LNHDA and CDR2 SQIVND (reference sequence). Written as DNA, the CDR3 is TGTGCCAGTAGTATGGGTCGGGCAGATACGCAGTATTTT. Translating gives CASSMGRADTQYF.

The V call is TRBV28, the J call TRBJ2-7; D could derive from TRBD1 or TRBD2 (5 bases each). Trimming removed 5 bases at V and 6 bases at J, with 14 bases between. The germline V gene has CDR1 MDHEN and CDR2 SYDVKM. This CDR3 has 13 amino acids. For the CDR3, the DNA is TGTGCCAGCAGTGGCCGTATGAGGGGCGAGCAGTACTTC. It yields the protein CASSGRMRGEQYF.

The J gene is TRBJ2-5, the V gene TRBV27, with TRBD1 matching 9 bases. Germline CDR1 MNHEY, CDR2 SMNVEV (reference sequence). V trimming: 6 bases; J trimming: 3 bases; junction bases outside the gene matches: 2. This CDR3 has 13 residues. CDR3: CASRTGGKETQYF. CDR3 DNA: TGTGCCAGCAGGACAGGGGGAAAAGAGACCCAGTACTTC.

The rearrangement links TRBV9 to TRBJ2-2, with D possibly TRBD1 on 5 matching bases. The CDR3 runs 16 residues. With 0 bases removed from V and 6 bases from J, the gap between germline ends came to 15 bases. Looked up from germline, CDR1 is SGDLS and CDR2 is YYNGEE. CDR3 sequence reads: CASSVVLDNSPGELFF. CDR3 coding DNA: TGTGCCAGCAGCGTAGTTCTGGACAACTCACCCGGGGAGCTGTTTTTT.

This chain connects TRBV4-1 to TRBJ2-6; no definite D call. The CDR3 has 15 residues. Trimming pared 2 bases from V and 0 bases from J, leaving 5 bases between. CDR1 is MGHRA and CDR2 is YSYEKL in the germline V gene. The chain's CDR3 is CASSQLSSGANVLTF. Written as DNA, the CDR3 is TGCGCCAGCAGCCAACTGAGCTCTGGGGCCAACGTCCTGACTTTC.

The genes are TRBV5-8 and TRBJ2-1; D may be TRBD2 (7 bases). The CDR3 contains 13 residues. Germline V gene lookup returns CDR1 SGHTS and CDR2 YDEGEE. With 7 bases removed from V and 6 bases from J, the gap between germline ends came to 14 bases. As DNA, the CDR3 is TGTGCCAGCGGGGGAAGGGGGGGCAATGAGCAGTTCTTC. Translated, it gives CASGGRGGNEQFF.

The J gene is TRBJ2-3, the V gene TRBV7-8; 9 bases are shared with TRBD2. The CDR3 has 16 amino acids. CDR1 SGHVS and CDR2 FQNEAQ come from the germline V gene. Germline trimming cut 5 bases from V and 0 bases from J; bases unmatched to any gene: 6. CDR3 sequence: CASSHGTSPSTDTQYF. The CDR3 DNA reads TGTGCCAGCAGCCACGGGACTAGCCCCAGCACAGATACGCAGTATTTT.

By share, this clone ranks as medium-sized. The rearrangement links TRBV7-6 to TRBJ2-2, with D hard to call. CDR1 is SGHVS and CDR2 is FNYEAQ in the germline V gene. The CDR3 loop spans 13 amino acids. Trimming pared 1 base from V and 2 bases from J, leaving 2 bases between. The DNA for the CDR3 is TGTGCCAGCAGCTTAGGAAACACCGGGGAGCTGTTTTTT. This codes for CASSLGNTGELFF.

The chain couples TRBV19 to TRBJ2-7; D is undetermined. V was clipped by 1 base and J by 3 bases, with 7 bases between them. This CDR3 has 13 amino acids. Germline loops: CDR1 LNHDA, CDR2 SQIVND (reference sequence). The CDR3 bases are TGTGCCAGTAGTATAGGCGACGGCTACGAGCAGTACTTC. Its protein product is CASSIGDGYEQYF. Full variable domain (rest looked up from reference TRBV19 and TRBJ2-7): DGGITQSPKYLFRKEGQNVTLSCEQNLNHDAMYWYRQDPGQGLRLIYYSQIVNDFQKGDIAEGYSVSREKKESFPLTVTSAQKNPTAFYLCASSIGDGYEQYFGPGTRLTVT.

V usage is TRBV5-8 and J usage is TRBJ1-2; D is undetermined. The CDR3 runs 14 residues. The V gene lost 0 bases and the J gene lost 4 bases, with 10 bases spanning the gap. Germline assignment: CDR1 SGHTS and CDR2 YDEGEE. The CDR3: CASSLGGQLYGYTF. The CDR3 DNA is TGTGCCAGCAGCTTGGGTGGGCAGCTCTATGGCTACACCTTC.

The gene calls are TRBV2 and TRBJ1-5; 8 nucleotides agree with TRBD1. The V segment lost 0 bases and the J segment 5 bases; nucleotides outside the gene matches: 9. The CDR3 consists of 17 residues. CDR1 and CDR2 (germline): SNHLY, FYNNEI. CDR3 protein: CASSEAQDRVWDQPQHF. The CDR3 bases are TGTGCCAGCAGTGAAGCCCAGGACAGGGTTTGGGATCAGCCCCAGCATTTT.

The J gene is TRBJ1-2, the V gene TRBV27; D remains ambiguous. Trimming removed 3 bases from V and 6 bases from J, with 17 bases in between. CDR3 length: 15 amino acids. Germline V gene data show CDR1 as MNHEY and CDR2 as SMNVEV (reference sequence). The DNA of the CDR3 is TGTGCCAGCAGTTTTTCAGGAAGGGTTGGGAATGGCTACACCTTC. It codes for CASSFSGRVGNGYTF.